The clone carrying this T cell receptor (beta chain) has a handful of counts. Antigen: not known. The record originates from a study of OX40 agonist ivuxolimab in advanced cancers. Study-level results: Mean expanded clone counts were higher in CD8+ than CD4+ T cells.

Data came from immunoSEQ multiplex PCR; TCRdb stores just in-frame clones and leaves some out. The table has 50,000 to 65,000 clones, roughly four fifths seen once; the top ten hold around 5%. The CDR3 has 10 amino acids. V gave up 8 bases and J gave up 1 base, with 5 bases separating them. Germline V gene lookup returns CDR1 DFQATT and CDR2 SNEGSKA (reference sequence). This sequence joins TRBV20-1 and TRBJ1-1, with D hard to call. The sequences come from CD4+ or CD8+ T cells sorted from blood, collected in a trial of the OX40 agonist ivuxolimab. The clonotype comes from an adult with an advanced solid tumor such as melanoma, head and neck, liver or kidney cancer. The CDR3, as DNA: TGCAGTCCCCCGAACACTGAAGCTTTCTTT. It is translated as CSPPNTEAFF.